The T cell receptor beta chain described here comes from a study of shared clonotypes between healthy human individuals. As regards this clone: What it binds is not known.

As defined, naive CD8 cells were CD45RO-negative and positively selected for CCR7, with terminally differentiated effector memory CD45RA+ cells excluded. General study findings and limits: Generally, estimated richness proved larger in naive subsets than it did in memory subsets. Blood alone was sampled, and tissue repertoires likely differ. Lower generation probabilities were found for non-shared clonotypes than for those shared by all four donors.

Assay: immunoSEQ multiplex PCR; the TCRdb copy retains only in-frame clones and omits some. The sample shows millions of clones, just under 95% of them seen only once. The CDR3 totals 15 residues. CDR1 GTSNPN and CDR2 SVGIG come from the germline V gene (reference sequence). V was clipped by 2 bases and J by 2 bases, with 13 bases between them. Sequenced: naive CD8+ T cells sorted from blood. The TCR originated in a young man in good health. The J gene is TRBJ1-5, the V gene TRBV30, with D tentatively TRBD1 (5 bases). In DNA, the CDR3 is TGTGCCTGGAGTACGGGGGAGGTTGGCAATCAGCCCCAGCATTTT. This gives the protein CAWSTGEVGNQPQHF.